This T cell receptor beta chain stems from a study of blood T cell repertoires in COVID-19. Study-level information: Collection of acute and convalescent COVID-19 samples took place in the United States, Italy and Spain. Sources were T cells, B-cell-depleted T cells, or PBMCs; the material itself was cDNA or gDNA.

Original data processing: Reference gene primer amplification yielded estimated nucleated cell counts. TCRdb's table, derived via immunoSEQ multiplex PCR, lists solely in-frame clones and lacks some. That table is the source of V, J and clone size, and D and trimming were worked out from the DNA. The repertoire holds 110,000 or so clones, with 65% to 85% as singletons. From germline, CDR1 is LGHDT and CDR2 YNNKEL (reference sequence). After removal of 0 bases from V and 2 bases from J, the junction contained 7 bases not matched to a gene. The CDR3 is 17 amino acids. This sequence was found in a man in his fifties with acute or convalescent COVID-19. Material for sequencing was peripheral blood. The rearrangement uses TRBV3-1 (or the pseudogene TRBV3-2) and TRBJ1-5; TRBD1 matches at 7 bases. The CDR3: CASSQDTGTGGNQPQHF. Written as DNA, the CDR3 is TGTGCCAGCAGCCAAGATACTGGAACAGGGGGCAATCAGCCCCAGCATTTT.